This T cell receptor beta chain was documented in a study of B cell selection in AIRE deficiency. Study-wide results and limits: Shared Treg sequences had shorter CDR3s, biased toward rearrangements with few non-templated insertions. About 30.6% of healthy-shared Treg sequences were found among patient Tconv cells. TCRbeta-only data showed roughly 35% of shared healthy Treg sequences in healthy Tconv. Of a few thousand shared Treg TCRbeta sequences, over 25% were healthy-only, just under 9.5% patient-only.

This clone showed up just a few times. Its antigen is not identified. The CDR3 has 13 residues. Trimming left V 0 bases short and J 7 bases short, with 10 bases between. The germline V gene encodes CDR1 SGHNT and CDR2 YYREEE (reference sequence). Sorted regulatory T cells were CD4-positive, CD25-high and CD127-low or negative. Sequencing was performed with immunoSEQ multiplex PCR; in TCRdb, only in-frame clones are kept and a portion is missing. The table includes 28,000 or so clones, roughly 90% detected once. The chain recombines TRBV5-4 with TRBJ1-1; perhaps TRBD1 as D (6 bases). This TCR was recovered from a human donor in good health. The sequenced sample consisted of CD4+CD25+ Tregs sorted from PBMCs. As DNA, the CDR3 is TGTGCCAGCAGCTTGGCCGGGGGCGATGAAGCTTTCTTT. This translates into CASSLAGGDEAFF.